One sample yielded the 9 T cell receptor beta chains listed below, sequenced in a study of T-cell memory formation after mild COVID-19. MiXCR, applied by TCRdb to the 5' RACE reads, yields one record per CDR3 protein. The data contain about 190,000 distinct CDR3 sequences, 27% of them seen just once; the ten biggest clones take up 11%. Input material: PBMCs or a T cell subset sorted from them (not recorded which). These receptors were obtained from an adult woman who had mild COVID-19 (a few samples of this study predate the infection). Cell type and time point are not known.

The CDR3, as DNA: TGTGCCAGCAGCACCGGACAGGGCGGTTCACCCCTCCACTTT. Translated, it gives CASSTGQGGSPLHF. The rearrangement joins TRBV5-6 to TRBJ1-6, with 8 bases that match TRBD1. Unmatched junction bases numbered 6, after V lost 4 bases and J lost 9 bases. This CDR3 has 14 residues. Germline V gene sequence: CDR1 SGHDT, CDR2 YYEEEE.

The V gene is TRBV4-3, the J gene TRBJ2-7; tentatively, D is TRBD1 or TRBD2 (5 bases each). Germline CDR1 reads LGHNA; CDR2 reads YSLEER. The CDR3 extends over 14 amino acids. Trimming left V 0 bases short and J 4 bases short, with 10 bases between. Written as DNA, the CDR3 is TGCGCCAGCAGCCAAGATGGGACGGATTACGAGCAGTACTTC. Its translation is CASSQDGTDYEQYF.

This clonotype was seen a single time. The CDR3 coding sequence is TGTGCCAGCAGCTCGGACAGGGGAGATGGTGGCTACACCTTC. It is translated as CASSSDRGDGGYTF. This chain uses TRBV12-1 with TRBJ1-2; the table names TRBD1, a call not compared with the DNA. TRBV12-1 is a listed pseudogene. The CDR3 spans 14 residues.

This clonotype came up a few times. The chain links TRBV7-9 to TRBJ1-2; perhaps TRBD1 as D (6 bases). Germline CDR1 SEHNR, CDR2 FQNEAQ (reference sequence). The germline V and J ends were trimmed by 1 base and 6 bases, with 9 bases remaining between them. This CDR3 comprises 13 residues. CDR3 sequence: CASSLVGGDGYTF. CDR3 bases: TGTGCCAGCAGCTTAGTGGGGGGCGATGGCTACACCTTC.

The rearrangement links TRBV7-9 to TRBJ2-7; TRBD1 matches at 9 bases. The CDR3 has 20 amino acids. The germline gives CDR1 SEHNR, CDR2 FQNEAQ (reference sequence). The V segment lost 0 bases and the J segment 6 bases; nucleotides outside the gene matches: 21. CDR3: CASSLATKNPPPGQGVEQYF. DNA for the CDR3: TGTGCCAGCAGCTTAGCCACCAAAAATCCCCCCCCGGGACAGGGTGTCGAGCAGTACTTC.

J is TRBJ2-7 and V is TRBV6-1; 9 nucleotides agree with TRBD1. CDR1 is MNHNS and CDR2 is SASEGT in the germline V gene. The trim removed 0 bases at V and 1 base at J, leaving 4 bases unmatched. The CDR3 is 16 residues long. The CDR3 loop reads CASSEAIGTGSYEQYF. The CDR3 DNA sequence: TGTGCCAGCAGTGAAGCGATCGGGACAGGGTCCTACGAGCAGTACTTC.

The chain couples TRBV30 to TRBJ1-1; TRBD1 aligns across 9 bases. Germline CDR1 is GTSNPN and CDR2 is SVGIG (reference sequence). This CDR3 has 14 residues. J lost 8 bases, V lost 4 bases, and 11 bases had no gene match. The CDR3 nucleotides read TGTGCCTGGAAGGAACAGGGGGCAGGGATGGAAGCTTTCTTT. Amino acid sequence: CAWKEQGAGMEAFF.

This clonotype was seen a few times. V gene TRBV3-1 combines with J gene TRBJ1-5, with 7 positions matching TRBD1. J gave up 5 bases and V 4 bases, and 8 bases lay outside the gene matches. This CDR3 comprises 15 residues. Germline V CDR1 and CDR2: LGHDT, YNNKEL (reference sequence). CDR3 in amino acids: CASSPRAGGHQPQHF. The CDR3 DNA reads as TGTGCCAGCAGCCCCCGAGCAGGGGGACATCAGCCCCAGCATTTT.

This clonotype was seen more than once but under ten times. Here the CDR3 reads CASSSGQGINEQYF. Here the CDR3 DNA reads TGTGCCAGCAGTTCAGGACAGGGAATCAACGAGCAGTACTTC. The chain joins TRBV27 to TRBJ2-7, with 8 bases lining up with TRBD1. Germline assignment: CDR1 MNHEY and CDR2 SMNVEV (reference sequence). The CDR3 totals 14 residues. The trim removed 4 bases at V and 5 bases at J, leaving 7 bases unmatched.